This T cell receptor (beta chain) derives from a study of post-analysis software for immune sequencing data. Study background: Patients had relapsing-remitting, secondary progressive or progressive-relapsing multiple sclerosis; some lacked subtype.

V lost 5 bases to trimming and J lost 8 bases, with 13 bases between them. Germline assignment: CDR1 SGHVS and CDR2 FQNEAQ. There are 13 residues in the CDR3. Study-level results: Five TRBV segments (TRBV5-6, TRBV5-1 and TRBV20-1 among them) occurred more frequently in patients than in controls.

This clonotype has a handful of counts. The antigen is undetermined. cDNA libraries of TCR beta carried unique molecular identifiers. Once roughly 1 to 10 million T cells were used, about half a million cDNA molecules resulted. TCRdb re-called the PCR reads through MiXCR, storing one row per CDR3 protein. The repertoire holds about 770,000 distinct CDR3 sequences, about 45% seen once, with 4.9% in the top ten. The genes are TRBV7-8 and TRBJ2-1; D unclear. The sample comprised blood. The sequence was obtained from a girl aged 10-17 years with multiple sclerosis. This chain's CDR3 is CASSPLRWYEQFF. CDR3 nucleotides: TGTGCCAGCAGCCCTTTGAGATGGTATGAGCAGTTCTTC.